These T cell receptor beta chains were read from a single sample in a study of PD-L1 blockade in urothelial cancer. TCRdb's copy holds only in-frame clones and misses some; the assay was immunoSEQ multiplex PCR. Among around 40,000 clones listed, about 89% were seen once. This sample comprised PBMCs, obtained around atezolizumab (anti-PD-L1) treatment. These TCRs come from a man aged 60 to 75 with urothelial cancer. Each CDR3 is given without its conserved first and last residue.

length: 13; V: TRBV11-2; CDR3: ASSFLATSNSPLH
length: 10; V: TRBV27; CDR3: ASRDYSYEQY
length: 12; V: TRBV11-3; CDR3: ASSPGTSRETQY
length: 15; V: TRBV14; CDR3: ASSQEAFGRISYEQY
length: 9; V: TRBV30; CDR3: AWRGAHEQY
length: 16; V: TRBV7-9; CDR3: ASSLGTGAYATNEKLF
length: 13; V: TRBV6-5; CDR3: ASSPSGGSTDTQY
length: 14; V: TRBV27; CDR3: ASSPLDRGRRNEQF
length: 10; V: TRBV28; CDR3: ASSLPAGELF
length: 13; V: TRBV11-2; CDR3: ASSLMSYSGNTIY
length: 14; V: TRBV28; CDR3: ASRPPRQGGTDTQY
length: 15; V: TRBV29-1; CDR3: SVLVSSIQSRANVLT
length: 13; V: TRBV6-6; CDR3: ASRMTGSNTGELF
length: 11; V: TRBV6-5; CDR3: ASSYGQGEKLF
length: 17; V: TRBV27; CDR3: ASTSPRGGGVSSTDTQY
length: 13; V: TRBV2; CDR3: ASSERRGGLGEQF
length: 13; V: TRBV9; CDR3: ASSVEPGGEEKLF
length: 12; V: TRBV9; CDR3: ASSVSGQDYGYT
length: 11; V: TRBV13; CDR3: ASSPTRNTEAF
length: 13; V: TRBV19; CDR3: ASSIGGREVDTQY
length: 11; V: TRBV7-9; CDR3: AIDPREVGEQY
length: 15; V: TRBV2; CDR3: ASRAGTRERARETQY
length: 13; V: TRBV7-8; CDR3: ASSFERRTNEKLF
length: 14; V: TRBV15; CDR3: ATSSALGLAGLTQY
length: 11; V: TRBV9; CDR3: ASSVAAGGEAF
length: 13; V: TRBV5-6; CDR3: ASSLELRGFYEQY
length: 14; V: TRBV27; CDR3: ASSIRLAGGHFEQF
length: 14; V: TRBV4-2; CDR3: ASSHPTGMDTGELF
length: 12; V: TRBV5-1; CDR3: ASDTGGAYNEQF
length: 16; V: TRBV6-1; CDR3: ASSEILIRQAGDQPQH
length: 12; V: TRBV28; CDR3: ASSLGQGYQPQH
length: 12; V: TRBV5-1; CDR3: ASSSAQGAYEQY
length: 14; V: TRBV9; CDR3: ASSFRVAGGGDTQY
length: 12; V: TRBV19; CDR3: ASSLGGSRTEAF
length: 12; V: TRBV5-1; CDR3: ASSSRTGRETQY
length: 12; V: TRBV6-5; CDR3: ASSYPQGSYGYT
length: 12; V: TRBV23-1; CDR3: ASKGDRGRCGYT
length: 14; V: TRBV7-2; CDR3: ASSTPTGNGNQPQH
length: 13; V: TRBV4-2; CDR3: ASSLRQAENTEAF
length: 12; V: TRBV10-3; CDR3: AISEPRLDYEQY
length: 14; V: TRBV6-6; CDR3: ASSPSLKGGPDEQY
length: 16; V: TRBV4-1; CDR3: ASSQGRTSGGLQETQY
length: 11; V: TRBV14; CDR3: ASSQGLDTEAF
length: 12; V: TRBV7-9; CDR3: ASSSEPSRDIQY
length: 13; V: TRBV7-9; CDR3: ASSLLRGSNQPQH
length: 13; V: TRBV19; CDR3: ASSIGQDYNEKLF
length: 17; V: TRBV4-1; CDR3: ASSHIRGDSERIDGEQF
length: 13; V: TRBV19; CDR3: ASSRQGATNEKLF
length: 14; V: TRBV9; CDR3: ASSVVGQGASDTQY
length: 12; V: TRBV5-6; CDR3: ASSLVARPYGYT
length: 11; V: TRBV5-8; CDR3: ASERDTQETQY